This TCR beta chain derives from a study of T cells in Graves' hyperthyroidism and ophthalmopathy. The source material, RNA transcripts, was used to amplify TCR beta CDR3 regions. Primed by the HTBI set, a first-round RT-PCR was run on the TCR CDR3. Via MiXCR, TCRdb re-called the multiplex PCR reads, giving one row per CDR3 protein. The repertoire holds approximately 360,000 distinct CDR3 sequences, with 15% to 19% as singletons. Study-wide results and caveats: Ophthalmopathy and stable hyperthyroidism were separated by a 13 V-J model.

The CDR3 consists of 20 residues. The germline gives CDR1 LNHDA, CDR2 SQIVND (reference sequence). V dropped 5 bases and J dropped 1 base, with 24 bases sitting between them. Pregnant or lactating patients were excluded, as were those with uncontrolled infection or other autoimmune disease. Initially, at the first diagnosis of hyperthyroidism and before any ophthalmopathy symptoms, blood was sampled. This clonotype has only a few counts. Its matching antigen is unknown. The source material was blood. The clonotype was recovered from a young woman with Graves' hyperthyroidism that later progressed to Graves' ophthalmopathy. This rearrangement joins TRBV19 to TRBJ2-6, with D possibly TRBD2 on 6 matching bases. The CDR3 DNA is TGTGCCAGTAGTCTACCCCGTGGAGGGGTGGGGTGGTCTGGGGCCAACGTCCTGACTTTC. This codes for CASSLPRGGVGWSGANVLTF.